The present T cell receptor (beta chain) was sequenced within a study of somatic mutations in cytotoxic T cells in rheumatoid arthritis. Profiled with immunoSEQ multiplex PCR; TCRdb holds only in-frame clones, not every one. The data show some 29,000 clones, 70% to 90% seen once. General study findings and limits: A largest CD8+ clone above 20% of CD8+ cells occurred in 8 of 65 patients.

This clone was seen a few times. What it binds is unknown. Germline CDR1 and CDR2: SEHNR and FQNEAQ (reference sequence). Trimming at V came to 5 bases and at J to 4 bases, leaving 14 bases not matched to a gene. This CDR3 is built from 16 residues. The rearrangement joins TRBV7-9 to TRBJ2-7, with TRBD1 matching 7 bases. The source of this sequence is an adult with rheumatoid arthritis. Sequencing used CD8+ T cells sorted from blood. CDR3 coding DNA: TGTGCCAGCAGCACACTGGAAAGGGGGCCTCTATACGAGCAGTACTTC. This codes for CASSTLERGPLYEQYF.